This TCR beta chain was captured by sequencing in a study of blood T cell repertoires in COVID-19. The V gene end was trimmed by 4 bases and the J gene end by 5 bases; junction bases not matched to a gene: 13. Germline V CDR1 and CDR2: SGHNT, YYREEE (reference sequence). There are 17 residues in the CDR3. The data were produced by immunoSEQ multiplex PCR, yet TCRdb's version contains in-frame clones alone and is incomplete. Of some 310,000 clones in the sample, roughly 91% were seen once. The sequencing input was PBMCs or T cells enriched from blood (not recorded which). This chain uses TRBV5-4 with TRBJ2-3, with TRBD2 matching over 10 bases. The receptor was isolated from a woman between 25 and 40 years old who had recovered from COVID-19. The CDR3 here is CASSTLRTSGGIDTQYF. As DNA, the CDR3 is TGTGCCAGCAGCACGCTAAGGACTAGCGGTGGGATAGATACGCAGTATTTT.